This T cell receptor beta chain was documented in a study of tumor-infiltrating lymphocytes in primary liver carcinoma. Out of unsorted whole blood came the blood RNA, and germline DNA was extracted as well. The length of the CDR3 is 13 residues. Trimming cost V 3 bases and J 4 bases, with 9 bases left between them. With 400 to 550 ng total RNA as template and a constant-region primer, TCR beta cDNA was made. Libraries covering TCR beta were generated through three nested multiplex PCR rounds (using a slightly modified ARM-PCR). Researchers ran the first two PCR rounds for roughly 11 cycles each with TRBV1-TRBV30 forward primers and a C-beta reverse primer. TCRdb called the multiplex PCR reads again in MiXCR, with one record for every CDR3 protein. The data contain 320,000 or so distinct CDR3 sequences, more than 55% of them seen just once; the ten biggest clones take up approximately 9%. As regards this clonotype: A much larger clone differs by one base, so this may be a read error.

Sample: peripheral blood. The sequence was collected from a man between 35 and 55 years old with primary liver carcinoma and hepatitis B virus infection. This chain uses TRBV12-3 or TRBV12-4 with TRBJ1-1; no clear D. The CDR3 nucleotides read TGTGCCAGCAGTTTCACCGAAGTCACTGAAGCTTTCTTT. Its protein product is CASSFTEVTEAFF.